The rows below give T cell receptor beta chains drawn from one sample of a study of somatic mutations in cytotoxic T cells in rheumatoid arthritis. Repertoires were generated with immunoSEQ multiplex PCR, while TCRdb's copy carries only in-frame clones and drops some. The table includes 20,000 or so clones, roughly four fifths detected once. Input material: CD8+ T cells sorted from blood. The receptor source for this set is an adult with rheumatoid arthritis. CDR3s include the opening cysteine and the closing phenylalanine or tryptophan. A D gene is named only where the DNA matches it firmly. Clone sizes are given selectively: once, few, many, or a class where the clone is expanded.

d_call j_call v_call clone_size cdr3_nt cdr3_aa
. TRBJ1-5 TRBV4-2 . TGTGCCAGCAGCCAAACGTTGAGGGAAGGTCAGCCCCAGCATTTT CASSQTLREGQPQHF
. TRBJ2-7 TRBV5-6 once TGTGCCAGCAGCTTGGATCAGGGCGAGCAGTACTTC CASSLDQGEQYF
TRBD2 TRBJ2-1 TRBV4-1 . TGCGCCAGCAGCCAACTAGCGGGAGGAGCCTACAATGAGCAGTTCTTC CASSQLAGGAYNEQFF
. TRBJ2-7 TRBV9 . TGTGCCAGCAGCCCAGGGGGGGGAGGGTCCTACGAGCAGTACTTC CASSPGGGGSYEQYF
TRBD2 TRBJ2-1 TRBV6-4 . TGTGCCAGCAGCCTAGCGGGGGAGAACAATGAGCAGTTCTTC CASSLAGENNEQFF
. TRBJ1-5 TRBV23-1 few TGCGCCAGCAGTCTTTATCGCGGCGGACAGCCCCAGCATTTT CASSLYRGGQPQHF
. TRBJ2-7 TRBV13 . TGTGCCAGCAGCTTAGGTACCAGCTCCTACGAGCAGTACTTC CASSLGTSSYEQYF
. TRBJ2-7 TRBV4-3 . TGCGCCAGCAGCCAAGGGGTTTTGGACGAGCAGTACTTC CASSQGVLDEQYF
. TRBJ2-1 TRBV6-4 . TGTGCCAGCGCGGACACAAATGTCAATGAGCAGTTCTTC CASADTNVNEQFF
TRBD2 TRBJ2-1 TRBV15 . TGTGCCACCGACAGCGGGAGGGATGAGCAGTTCTTC CATDSGRDEQFF
TRBD1 TRBJ2-7 TRBV7-9 . TGTGCCAGCAGCATGGGACAGCGGAGCTCCTACGAGCAGTACTTC CASSMGQRSSYEQYF
. TRBJ2-2 TRBV5-6 once TGTGCCAGCAGCTTGGGTATTGGAGGCCGGGAGCTGTTTTTT CASSLGIGGRELFF
. TRBJ1-5 TRBV27 . TGTGCCACCTGGGGGCAAGGCAATCAGCCCCAGCATTTT CATWGQGNQPQHF
TRBD1 TRBJ1-6 TRBV28 . TGTGCCAGCAGTTTATGGACAGGGGGCTTGAATTCACCCCTCCACTTT CASSLWTGGLNSPLHF
. TRBJ2-1 TRBV7-2 . TGTGCCAGCAGCTCCGCCCGGGGGGCCAGGGAGCAGTTCTTC CASSSARGAREQFF
. TRBJ2-5 TRBV29-1 once TGCAGCGTTGAGGGAGAGACCCAGTACTTC CSVEGETQYF
. TRBJ2-7 TRBV5-6 . TGTGCCAGCAGCTTGGTATCCGTATCCTACGAGCAGTACTTC CASSLVSVSYEQYF
TRBD2 TRBJ2-5 TRBV11-2 . TGTGCCAGCAGCTCCAGCGGGGGCTACCAAGAGACCCAGTACTTC CASSSSGGYQETQYF
TRBD2 TRBJ2-2 TRBV5-4 once TGTGCCAGCACCTGGGGGGGTTTAGGCTTCACCGGGGAGCTGTTTTTT CASTWGGLGFTGELFF
TRBD1 TRBJ2-7 TRBV7-9 . TGTGCCAGCAGCTTCTCCCGGGACAGGCAGACCTACGAGCAGTACTTC CASSFSRDRQTYEQYF
TRBD1 TRBJ2-7 TRBV9 . TGTGCCAGCAGCGTAGGGGGACAGTCCTACGAGCAGTACTTC CASSVGGQSYEQYF
TRBD2 TRBJ2-5 TRBV28 . TGTGCCAGCAGTTTAACGACCCTAGCGGGGGGAGAGACCCAGTACTTC CASSLTTLAGGETQYF
. TRBJ1-2 TRBV4-3 . TGCGCCAGCAGCCAAGGGGGATCTCCACCGTACACCTTC CASSQGGSPPYTF
. TRBJ1-5 TRBV2 . TGTGCCAGCGACGGAGGGGGGGATCAGCCCCAGCATTTT CASDGGGDQPQHF
TRBD1 TRBJ1-2 TRBV30 . TGTGCCTGGAGCGATACAGGGGGCGCTTATTATGGCTACACCTTC CAWSDTGGAYYGYTF